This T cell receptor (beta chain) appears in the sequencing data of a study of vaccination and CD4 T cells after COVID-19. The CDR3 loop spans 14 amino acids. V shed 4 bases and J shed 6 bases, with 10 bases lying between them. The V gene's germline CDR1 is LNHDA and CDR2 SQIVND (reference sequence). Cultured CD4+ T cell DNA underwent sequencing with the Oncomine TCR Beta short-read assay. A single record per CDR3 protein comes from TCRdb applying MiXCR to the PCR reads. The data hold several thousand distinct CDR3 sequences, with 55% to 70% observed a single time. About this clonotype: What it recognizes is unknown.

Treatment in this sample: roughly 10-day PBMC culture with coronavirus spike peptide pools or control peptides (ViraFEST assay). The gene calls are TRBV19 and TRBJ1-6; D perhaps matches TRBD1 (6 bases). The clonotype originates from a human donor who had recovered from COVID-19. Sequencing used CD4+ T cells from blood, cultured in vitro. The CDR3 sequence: CASSTVGGNSPLHF. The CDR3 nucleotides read TGTGCCAGTAGTACCGTAGGGGGTAATTCACCCCTCCACTTT.